This T cell receptor beta chain is from a study of blood T cell repertoires in COVID-19. On the study more broadly: From the United States, Italy and Spain came samples of acute and convalescent COVID-19. In each case, the material was cDNA or gDNA derived from T cells, B-cell-depleted T cells, or PBMCs.

CDR3 size: 16 residues. Looked up from germline, CDR1 is KGHSH and CDR2 is LQKENI. V shed 0 bases and J shed 3 bases, with 14 bases lying between them. Original data processing: Estimated nucleated cell counts came from reference gene primer amplification. Some clones are missing from TCRdb's copy, which holds only in-frame ones; the method was immunoSEQ multiplex PCR. The V and J calls and clone size are taken from that table; D and trimming were inferred from the DNA. The data hold about 230,000 clones, with roughly 85% observed a single time. This clonotype was sampled from a woman aged 18 to 35 who had recovered from COVID-19. Sequencing was carried out using peripheral blood. This chain links TRBV18 with TRBJ2-5; D might be TRBD2 (6 bases). Here the CDR3 reads CASSPPEYAGKETQYF. CDR3 nucleotide sequence: TGTGCCAGCTCACCACCTGAGTATGCGGGAAAAGAGACCCAGTACTTC. The whole variable domain, filled in from reference TRBV18 and TRBJ2-5, reads NAGVMQNPRHLVRRRGQEARLRCSPMKGHSHVYWYRQLPEEGLKFMVYLQKENIIDESGMPKERFSAEFPKEGPSILRIQQVVRGDSAAYFCASSPPEYAGKETQYFGPGTRLLVL.